Described below is a single T cell receptor (beta chain) sequence and its context. The data stem from a study of OX40 agonist ivuxolimab in advanced cancers. Study information: Dose-escalation subjects each had hepatocellular carcinoma, melanoma, renal cell or head and neck cancer.

CDR3 length: 15 amino acids. V gave up 0 bases and J gave up 4 bases; unmatched junction bases: 3. CDR1 is MGHRA, CDR2 YSYEKL, per germline. TCRdb's table, derived via immunoSEQ multiplex PCR, lists solely in-frame clones and lacks some. This sample has roughly 14,000 clones; roughly 78% occur once, and the top ten carry 14%. The chain links TRBV4-1 to TRBJ2-7; TRBD1 aligns across 10 bases. The TCR was taken from an adult with an advanced solid tumor such as melanoma, head and neck, liver or kidney cancer. Source: CD4+ or CD8+ T cells sorted from blood, taken in a trial of the OX40 agonist ivuxolimab. The CDR3 loop is CASSQDPGQGYEQYF. DNA of the CDR3: TGCGCCAGCAGCCAAGACCCGGGACAGGGGTACGAGCAGTACTTC.